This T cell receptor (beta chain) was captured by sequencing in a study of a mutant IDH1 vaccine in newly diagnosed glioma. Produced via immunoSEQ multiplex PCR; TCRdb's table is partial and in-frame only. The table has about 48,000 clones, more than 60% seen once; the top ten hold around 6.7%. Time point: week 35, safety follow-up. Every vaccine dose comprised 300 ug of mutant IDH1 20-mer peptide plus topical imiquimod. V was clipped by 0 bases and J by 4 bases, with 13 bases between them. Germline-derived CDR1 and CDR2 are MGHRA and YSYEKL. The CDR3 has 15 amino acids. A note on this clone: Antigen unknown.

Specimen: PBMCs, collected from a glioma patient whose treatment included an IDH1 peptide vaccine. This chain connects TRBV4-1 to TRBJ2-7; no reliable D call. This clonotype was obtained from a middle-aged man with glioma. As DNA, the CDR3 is TGCGCCAGCAGCCAAGACGTCTACCCCGCGTACGAGCAGTACTTC. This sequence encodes CASSQDVYPAYEQYF.